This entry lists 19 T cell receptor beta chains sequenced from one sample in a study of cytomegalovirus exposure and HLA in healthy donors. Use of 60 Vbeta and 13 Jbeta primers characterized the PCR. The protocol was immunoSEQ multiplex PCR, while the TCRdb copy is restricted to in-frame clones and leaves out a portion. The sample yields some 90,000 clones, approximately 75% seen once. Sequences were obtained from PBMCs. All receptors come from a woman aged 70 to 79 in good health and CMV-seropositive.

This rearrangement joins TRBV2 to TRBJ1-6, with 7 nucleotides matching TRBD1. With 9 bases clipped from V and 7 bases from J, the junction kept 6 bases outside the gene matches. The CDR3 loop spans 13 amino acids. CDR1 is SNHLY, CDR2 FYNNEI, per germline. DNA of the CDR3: TGTGCCAGAAAGACAGGGACGAATTCACCCCTCCACTTT. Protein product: CARKTGTNSPLHF.

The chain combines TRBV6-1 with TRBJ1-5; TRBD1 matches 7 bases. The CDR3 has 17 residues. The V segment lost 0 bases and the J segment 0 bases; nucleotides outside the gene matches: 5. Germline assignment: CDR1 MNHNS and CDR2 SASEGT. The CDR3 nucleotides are TGTGCCAGCAGTGAAGCGGTGGACAGGTATAGCAATCAGCCCCAGCATTTT. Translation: CASSEAVDRYSNQPQHF.

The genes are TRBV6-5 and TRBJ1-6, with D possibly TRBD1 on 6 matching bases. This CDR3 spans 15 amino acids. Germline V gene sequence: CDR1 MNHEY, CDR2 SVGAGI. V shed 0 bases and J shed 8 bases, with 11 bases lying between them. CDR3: CASSYSRSGDSPLHF. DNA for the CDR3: TGTGCCAGCAGTTACTCGCGGTCAGGGGATTCACCCCTCCACTTT.

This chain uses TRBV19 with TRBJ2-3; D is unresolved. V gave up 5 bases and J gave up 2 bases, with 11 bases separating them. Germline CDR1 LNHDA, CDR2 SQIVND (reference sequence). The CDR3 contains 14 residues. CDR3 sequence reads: CASSPTGFTDTQYF. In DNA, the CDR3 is TGTGCCAGTAGTCCTACCGGGTTCACAGATACGCAGTATTTT.

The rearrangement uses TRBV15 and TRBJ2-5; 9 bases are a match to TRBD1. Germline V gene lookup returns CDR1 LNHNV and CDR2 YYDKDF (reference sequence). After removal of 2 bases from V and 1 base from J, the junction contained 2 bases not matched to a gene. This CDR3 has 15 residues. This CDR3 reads CATSRPTGGQETQYF. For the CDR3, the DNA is TGTGCCACCAGCAGACCGACAGGGGGCCAAGAGACCCAGTACTTC.

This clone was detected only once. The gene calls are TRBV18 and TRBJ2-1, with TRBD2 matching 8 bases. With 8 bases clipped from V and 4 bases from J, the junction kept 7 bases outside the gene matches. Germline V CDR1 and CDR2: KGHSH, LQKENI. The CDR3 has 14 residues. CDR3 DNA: TGTGCCAGCCGGCGGGAGGTATCTTACAATGAGCAGTTCTTC. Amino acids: CASRREVSYNEQFF.

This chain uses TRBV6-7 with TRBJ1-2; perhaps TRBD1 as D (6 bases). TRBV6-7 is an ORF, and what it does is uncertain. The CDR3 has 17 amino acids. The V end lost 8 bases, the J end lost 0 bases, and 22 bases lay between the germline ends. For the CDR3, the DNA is TGTGCCAGCCCGTTAGAAATGGTGGGGGCGGCTAACTATGGCTACACCTTC. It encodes CASPLEMVGAANYGYTF.

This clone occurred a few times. CDR3 DNA: TGTGCCAGCAGCTGGACTAGCGGGAGTGGGGAGACCCAGTACTTC. It translates to CASSWTSGSGETQYF. V and J are TRBV11-1 and TRBJ2-5, with 13 bases identical to TRBD2. CDR3 size: 15 residues. The V gene end was trimmed by 4 bases and the J gene end by 5 bases; junction bases not matched to a gene: 4. Germline lookup yields CDR1 SGHAT and CDR2 FQDESV (reference sequence).

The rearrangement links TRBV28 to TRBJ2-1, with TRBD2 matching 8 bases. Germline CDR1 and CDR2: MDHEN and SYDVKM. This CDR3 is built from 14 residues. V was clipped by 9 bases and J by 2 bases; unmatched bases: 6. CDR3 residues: CASQRGGPYNEQFF. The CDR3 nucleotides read TGTGCCAGTCAACGGGGGGGCCCCTACAATGAGCAGTTCTTC.

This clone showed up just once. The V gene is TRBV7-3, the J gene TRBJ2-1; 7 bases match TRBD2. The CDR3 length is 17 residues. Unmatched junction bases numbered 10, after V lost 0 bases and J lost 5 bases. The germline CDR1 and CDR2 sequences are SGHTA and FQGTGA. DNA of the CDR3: TGTGCCAGCAGCTTAACGTTTCACGGACTAGGTGACAATGAGCAGTTCTTC. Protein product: CASSLTFHGLGDNEQFF. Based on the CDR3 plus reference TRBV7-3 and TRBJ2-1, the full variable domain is GAGVSQTPSNKVTEKGKYVELRCDPISGHTALYWYRQSLGQGPEFLIYFQGTGAADDSGLPNDRFFAVRPEGSVSTLKIQRTERGDSAVYLCASSLTFHGLGDNEQFFGPGTRLTVL.

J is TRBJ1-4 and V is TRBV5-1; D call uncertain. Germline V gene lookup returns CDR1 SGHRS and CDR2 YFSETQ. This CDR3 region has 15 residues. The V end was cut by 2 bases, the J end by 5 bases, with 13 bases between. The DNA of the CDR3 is TGCGCCAGCAGCTTATACCAAAGCAAGAATGAAAAACTGTTTTTT. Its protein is CASSLYQSKNEKLFF.

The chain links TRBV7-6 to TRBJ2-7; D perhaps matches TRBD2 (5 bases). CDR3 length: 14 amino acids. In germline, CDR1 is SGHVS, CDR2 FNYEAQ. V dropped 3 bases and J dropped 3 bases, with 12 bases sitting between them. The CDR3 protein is CASSFTGTDYEQYF. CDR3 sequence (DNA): TGTGCCAGCAGCTTTACGGGAACCGACTACGAGCAGTACTTC.

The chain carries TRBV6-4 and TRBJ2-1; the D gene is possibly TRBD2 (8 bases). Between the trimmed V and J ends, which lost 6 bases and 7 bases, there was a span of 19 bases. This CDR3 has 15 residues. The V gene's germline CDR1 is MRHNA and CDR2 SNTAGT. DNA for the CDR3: TGTGCCAGCAGCCCCGGGAGGGGGCGGACGAATGAGCAGTTCTTC. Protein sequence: CASSPGRGRTNEQFF.

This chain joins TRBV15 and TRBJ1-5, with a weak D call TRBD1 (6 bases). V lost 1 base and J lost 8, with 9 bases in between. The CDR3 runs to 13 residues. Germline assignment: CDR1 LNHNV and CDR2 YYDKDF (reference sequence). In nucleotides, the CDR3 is TGTGCCACCAGCAGAGGAAACAGGGAGCCCCAGCATTTT. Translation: CATSRGNREPQHF.

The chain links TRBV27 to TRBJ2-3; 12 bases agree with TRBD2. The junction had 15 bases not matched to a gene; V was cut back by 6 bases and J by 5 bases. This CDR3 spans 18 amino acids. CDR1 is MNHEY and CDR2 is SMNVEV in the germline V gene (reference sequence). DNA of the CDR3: TGTGCCAGCAGCCTTTCATCGCTAGCGGGAGGGCGGATAGATACGCAGTATTTT. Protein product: CASSLSSLAGGRIDTQYF.

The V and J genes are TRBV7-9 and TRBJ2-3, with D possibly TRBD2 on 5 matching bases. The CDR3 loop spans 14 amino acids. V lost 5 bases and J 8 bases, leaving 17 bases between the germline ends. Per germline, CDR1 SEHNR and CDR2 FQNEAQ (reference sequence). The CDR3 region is CASSRRDWAGTQYF. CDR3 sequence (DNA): TGTGCCAGCAGCCGTAGGGATTGGGCGGGTACGCAGTATTTT. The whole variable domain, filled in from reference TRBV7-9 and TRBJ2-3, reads DTGVSQNPRHKITKRGQNVTFRCDPISEHNRLYWYRQTLGQGPEFLTYFQNEAQLEKSRLLSDRFSAERPKGSFSTLEIQRTEQGDSAMYLCASSRRDWAGTQYFGPGTRLTVL.

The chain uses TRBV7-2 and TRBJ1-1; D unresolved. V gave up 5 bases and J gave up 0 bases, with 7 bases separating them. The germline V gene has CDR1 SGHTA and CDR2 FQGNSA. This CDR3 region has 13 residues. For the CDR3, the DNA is TGTGCCAGCAGCCCTACGGTGAACACTGAAGCTTTCTTT. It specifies CASSPTVNTEAFF.

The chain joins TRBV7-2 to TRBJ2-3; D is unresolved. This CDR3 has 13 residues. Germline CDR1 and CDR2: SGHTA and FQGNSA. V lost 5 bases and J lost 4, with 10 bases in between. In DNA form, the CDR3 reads TGTGCCAGCAGCCCACGACTCCCAGATACGCAGTATTTT. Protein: CASSPRLPDTQYF. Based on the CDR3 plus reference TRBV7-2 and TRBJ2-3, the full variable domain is GAGVSQSPSNKVTEKGKDVELRCDPISGHTALYWYRQSLGQGLEFLIYFQGNSAPDKSGLPSDRFSAERTGGSVSTLTIQRTQQEDSAVYLCASSPRLPDTQYFGPGTRLTVL.

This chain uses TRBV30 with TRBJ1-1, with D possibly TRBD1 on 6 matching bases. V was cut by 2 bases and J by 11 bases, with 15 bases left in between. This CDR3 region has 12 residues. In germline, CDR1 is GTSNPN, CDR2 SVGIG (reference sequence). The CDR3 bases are TGTGCCTGGAGTCCCGAGACAGGTTGGGCTTTCTTT. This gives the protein CAWSPETGWAFF. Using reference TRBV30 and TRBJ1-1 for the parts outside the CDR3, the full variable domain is SQTIHQWPATLVQPVGSPLSLECTVEGTSNPNLYWYRQAAGRGLQLLFYSVGIGQISSEVPQNLSASRPQDRQFILSSKKLLLSDSGFYLCAWSPETGWAFFGQGTRLTVV.